This T cell receptor (beta chain) is drawn from a study of early T cells in non-severe SARS-CoV-2 infection. TCRdb processed the 5' RACE reads anew with MiXCR; each CDR3 protein has one entry. The sample shows roughly 62,000 distinct CDR3 sequences, under 10% of them seen only once. The sequenced material came from whole blood. The receptor was isolated from an adult who was a healthcare worker with PCR-confirmed SARS-CoV-2 infection or an uninfected control (not recorded which).

This CDR3 is CASSPAGQGFEETQYF. CDR3 nucleotides: TGTGCCAGCAGCCCTGCTGGGCAGGGATTTGAAGAGACCCAGTACTTC. The J gene is TRBJ2-5, the V gene TRBV4-2; the D gene is possibly TRBD1 (5 bases). CDR1 is LGHNA and CDR2 is YNFKEQ in the germline V gene. V gave up 4 bases and J gave up 3 bases, with 18 bases separating them. This CDR3 comprises 16 residues.